This TCR beta chain was sequenced for a study of Ad26.COV2.S vaccination and SARS-CoV-2 variants. Study-level background: Ad26.COV2.S shots went into the muscle once or twice, 56 days apart.

The treatment is: roughly 20 received Ad26.COV2.S at low or high dose, single or two shots; several received placebo; per-sample allocation not given. Day 63 after the first injection of vaccine or placebo was the sampling time. A Boston adult aged 18-55 years was the donor. SARS-CoV-2 spike from the Wuhan strain was encoded by the vaccine, an Ad26 vector. The CDR3 contains 14 residues. V lost 6 bases to trimming and J lost 4 bases, with 13 bases between them. Germline loops: CDR1 SGHAT, CDR2 FQNNGV. This clone showed up just a few times. Assay used: immunoSEQ multiplex PCR; TCRdb lists only in-frame clones, some missing. The sample lists approximately 400,000 clones; about 85% were seen once.

The TCR comes from a person aged 18 to 59 who received the Ad26.COV2.S COVID-19 vaccine or a placebo. V and J are TRBV11-2 and TRBJ2-1, with D possibly matching TRBD2 (5 bases). This specimen was peripheral blood, taken in a trial of Ad26.COV2.S vaccine versus placebo. The CDR3 spells CASRPRGLYNEQFF. Here the CDR3 DNA reads TGTGCCAGCAGGCCGAGAGGGTTATACAATGAGCAGTTCTTC.